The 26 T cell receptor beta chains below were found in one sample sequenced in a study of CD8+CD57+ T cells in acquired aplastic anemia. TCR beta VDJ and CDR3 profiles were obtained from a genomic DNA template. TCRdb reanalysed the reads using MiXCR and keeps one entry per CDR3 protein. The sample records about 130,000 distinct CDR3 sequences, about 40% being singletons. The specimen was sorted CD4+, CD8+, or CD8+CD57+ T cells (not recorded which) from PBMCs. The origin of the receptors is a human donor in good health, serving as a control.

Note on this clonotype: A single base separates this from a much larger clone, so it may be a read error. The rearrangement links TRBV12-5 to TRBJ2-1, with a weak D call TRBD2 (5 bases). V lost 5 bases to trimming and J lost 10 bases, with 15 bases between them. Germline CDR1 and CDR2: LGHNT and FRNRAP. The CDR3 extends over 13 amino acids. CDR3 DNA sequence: TGTGCTAGTGGTCAAGGACTGACCTACGAGCAGTTCTTC. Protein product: CASGQGLTYEQFF. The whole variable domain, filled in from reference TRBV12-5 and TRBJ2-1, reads DARVTQTPRHKVTEMGQEVTMRCQPILGHNTVFWYRQTMMQGLELLAYFRNRAPLDDSGMPKDRFSAEMPDATLATLKIQPSEPRDSAVYFCASGQGLTYEQFFGPGTRLTVL.

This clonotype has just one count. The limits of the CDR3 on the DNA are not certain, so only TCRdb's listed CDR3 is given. The CDR3 sequence is CASSNSDTTQMKNCFF. J is TRBJ1-4 and V is TRBV19. CDR1 and CDR2 from the germline V gene are LNHDA and SQIVND (reference sequence). The CDR3 sequence runs 16 residues, both termini included.

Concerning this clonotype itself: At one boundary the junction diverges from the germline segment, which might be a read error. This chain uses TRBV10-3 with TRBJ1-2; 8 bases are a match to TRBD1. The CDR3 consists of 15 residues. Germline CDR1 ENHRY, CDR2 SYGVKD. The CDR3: CAISVVSRTGSGYAF. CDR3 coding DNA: TGTGCCATCAGTGTTGTATCCCGGACAGGGTCCGGCTACGCCTTC.

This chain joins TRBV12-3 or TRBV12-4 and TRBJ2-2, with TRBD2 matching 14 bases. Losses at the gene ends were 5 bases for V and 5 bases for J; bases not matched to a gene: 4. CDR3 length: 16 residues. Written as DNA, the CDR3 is TGTGCCAGCAGTCCTCGGACTAGCGGGGGGACCGGGGAGCTGTTTTTT. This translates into CASSPRTSGGTGELFF.

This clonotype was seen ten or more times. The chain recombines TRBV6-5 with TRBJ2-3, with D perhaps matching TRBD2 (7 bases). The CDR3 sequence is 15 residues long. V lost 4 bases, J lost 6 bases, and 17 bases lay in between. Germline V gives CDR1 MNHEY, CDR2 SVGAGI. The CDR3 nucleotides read TGTGCCAGCAGTTCACGGGGGGCTTCGGAGGATACGCAGTATTTT. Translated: CASSSRGASEDTQYF.

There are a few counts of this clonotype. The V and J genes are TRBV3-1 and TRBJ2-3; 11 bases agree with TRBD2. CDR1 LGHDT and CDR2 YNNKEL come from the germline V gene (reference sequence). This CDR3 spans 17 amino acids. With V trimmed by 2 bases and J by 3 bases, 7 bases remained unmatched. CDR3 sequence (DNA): TGTGCCAGCAGCCAAAGATTCACTAGCGGGGGTACAGATACGCAGTATTTT. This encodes CASSQRFTSGGTDTQYF.

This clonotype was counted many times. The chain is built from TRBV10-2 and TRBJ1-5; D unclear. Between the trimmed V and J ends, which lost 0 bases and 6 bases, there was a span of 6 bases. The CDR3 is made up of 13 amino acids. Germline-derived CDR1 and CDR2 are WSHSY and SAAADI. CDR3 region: CASSESWVQPQHF. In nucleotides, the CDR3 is TGCGCCAGCAGTGAGTCCTGGGTTCAGCCCCAGCATTTT.

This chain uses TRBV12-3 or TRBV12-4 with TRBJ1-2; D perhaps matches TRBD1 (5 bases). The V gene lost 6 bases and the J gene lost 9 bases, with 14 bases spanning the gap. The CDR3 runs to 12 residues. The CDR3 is CASSPGTRRYTF. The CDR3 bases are TGTGCCAGCAGCCCCGGGACTAGGCGCTACACCTTC.

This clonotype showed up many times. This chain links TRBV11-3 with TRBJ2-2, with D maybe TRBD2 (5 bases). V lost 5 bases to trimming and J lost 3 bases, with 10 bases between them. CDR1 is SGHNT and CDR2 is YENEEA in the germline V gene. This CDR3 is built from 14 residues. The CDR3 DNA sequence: TGTGCCAGCAGCGGACGGGGATACACCGGGGAGCTGTTTTTT. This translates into CASSGRGYTGELFF.

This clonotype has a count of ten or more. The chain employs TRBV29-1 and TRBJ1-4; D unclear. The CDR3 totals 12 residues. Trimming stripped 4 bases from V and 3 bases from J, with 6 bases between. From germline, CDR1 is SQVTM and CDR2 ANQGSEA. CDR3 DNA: TGCAGCGTTGGACACCCTAATGAAAAACTGTTTTTT. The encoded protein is CSVGHPNEKLFF.

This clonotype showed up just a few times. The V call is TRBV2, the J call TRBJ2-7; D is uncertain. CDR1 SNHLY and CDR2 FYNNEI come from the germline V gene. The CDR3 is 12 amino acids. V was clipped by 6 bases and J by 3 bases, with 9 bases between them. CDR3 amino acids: CASSLTDYEQYF. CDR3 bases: TGTGCCAGCAGCTTAACGGACTACGAGCAGTACTTC.

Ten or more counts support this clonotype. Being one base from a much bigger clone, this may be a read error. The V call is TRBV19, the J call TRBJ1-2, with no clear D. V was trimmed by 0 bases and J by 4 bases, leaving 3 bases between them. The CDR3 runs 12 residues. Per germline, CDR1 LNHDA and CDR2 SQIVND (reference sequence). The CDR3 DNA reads TGTGCCAGTAGTATAGAGGGCTATGGCTACACCTTC. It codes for CASSIEGYGYTF.

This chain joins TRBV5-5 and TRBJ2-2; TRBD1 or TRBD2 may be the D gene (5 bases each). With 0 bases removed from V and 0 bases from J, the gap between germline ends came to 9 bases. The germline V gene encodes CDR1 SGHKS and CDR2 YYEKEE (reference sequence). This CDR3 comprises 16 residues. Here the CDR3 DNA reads TGTGCCAGCAGCTTGGGAGAGGGGTCGAACACCGGGGAGCTGTTTTTT. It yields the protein CASSLGEGSNTGELFF.

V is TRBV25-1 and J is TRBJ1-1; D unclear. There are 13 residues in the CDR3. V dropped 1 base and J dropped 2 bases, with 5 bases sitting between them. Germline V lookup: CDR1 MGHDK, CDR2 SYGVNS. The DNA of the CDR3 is TGTGCCAGCAGTGAATGGGAAAACACTGAAGCTTTCTTT. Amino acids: CASSEWENTEAFF.

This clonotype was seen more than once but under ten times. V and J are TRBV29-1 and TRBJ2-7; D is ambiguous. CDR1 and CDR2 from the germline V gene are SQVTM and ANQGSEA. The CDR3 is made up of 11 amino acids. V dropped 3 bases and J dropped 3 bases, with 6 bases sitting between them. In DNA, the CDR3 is TGCAGCGTTGACAGGTACTACGAGCAGTACTTC. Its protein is CSVDRYYEQYF.

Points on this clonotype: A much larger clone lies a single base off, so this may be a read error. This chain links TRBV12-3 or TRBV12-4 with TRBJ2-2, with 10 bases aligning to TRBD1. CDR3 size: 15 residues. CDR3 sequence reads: CASSSSGQGIGELLF. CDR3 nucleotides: TGTGCCAGCAGTTCATCGGGACAGGGGATTGGGGAGCTGCTTTTT.

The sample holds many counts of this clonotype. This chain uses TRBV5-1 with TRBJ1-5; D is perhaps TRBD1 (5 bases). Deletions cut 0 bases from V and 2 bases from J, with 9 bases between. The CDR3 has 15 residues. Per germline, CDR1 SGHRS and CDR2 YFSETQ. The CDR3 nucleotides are TGCGCCAGCAGCTTGGATGGGGACGGCAATCAGCCCCAGCATTTT. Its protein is CASSLDGDGNQPQHF.

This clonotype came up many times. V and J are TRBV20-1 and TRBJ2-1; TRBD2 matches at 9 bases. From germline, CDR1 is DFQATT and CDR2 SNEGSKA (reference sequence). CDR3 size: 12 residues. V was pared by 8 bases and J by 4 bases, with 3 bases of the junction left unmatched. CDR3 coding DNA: TGCAGTAAGAGCGGGGGGTACAATGAGCAGTTCTTC. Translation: CSKSGGYNEQFF.

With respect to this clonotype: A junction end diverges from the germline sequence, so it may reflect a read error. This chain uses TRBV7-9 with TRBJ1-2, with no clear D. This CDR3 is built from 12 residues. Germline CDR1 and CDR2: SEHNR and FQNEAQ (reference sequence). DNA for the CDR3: TGTGCCAGCAGCCTAGCGGGAGGAATGTACACCTTC. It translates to CASSLAGGMYTF.

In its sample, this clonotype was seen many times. The CDR3 sequence: CASSQGAGGGEQYF. The CDR3 DNA is TGTGCCAGCAGCCAAGGGGCAGGGGGAGGGGAGCAGTACTTC. V gene TRBV3-1 combines with J gene TRBJ2-7, with D possibly being TRBD1 or TRBD2 (7 bases each). Germline V lookup: CDR1 LGHDT, CDR2 YNNKEL (reference sequence). The CDR3 consists of 14 residues. With 1 base removed from V and 7 bases from J, the gap between germline ends came to 14 bases.

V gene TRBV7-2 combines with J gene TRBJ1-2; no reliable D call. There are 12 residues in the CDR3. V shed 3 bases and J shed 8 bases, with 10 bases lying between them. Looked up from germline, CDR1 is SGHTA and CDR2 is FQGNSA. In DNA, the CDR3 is TGTGCCAGCAGCTTGGTCTCCCAAGGCTACACCTTC. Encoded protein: CASSLVSQGYTF.

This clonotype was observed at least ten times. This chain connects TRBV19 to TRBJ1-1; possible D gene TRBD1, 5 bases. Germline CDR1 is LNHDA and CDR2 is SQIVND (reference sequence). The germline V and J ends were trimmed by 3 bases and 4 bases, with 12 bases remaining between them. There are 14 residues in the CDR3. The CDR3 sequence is CASSIGQGLTEAFF. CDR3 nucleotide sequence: TGTGCCAGTAGTATTGGGCAGGGACTCACTGAAGCTTTCTTT.

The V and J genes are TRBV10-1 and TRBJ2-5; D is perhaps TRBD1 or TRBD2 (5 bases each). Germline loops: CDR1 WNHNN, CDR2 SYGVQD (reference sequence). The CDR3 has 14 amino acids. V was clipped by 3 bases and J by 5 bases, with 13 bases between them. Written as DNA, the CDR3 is TGCGCCAGCAGTGAAAGAGGGACGATGGAGACCCAGTACTTC. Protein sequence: CASSERGTMETQYF.

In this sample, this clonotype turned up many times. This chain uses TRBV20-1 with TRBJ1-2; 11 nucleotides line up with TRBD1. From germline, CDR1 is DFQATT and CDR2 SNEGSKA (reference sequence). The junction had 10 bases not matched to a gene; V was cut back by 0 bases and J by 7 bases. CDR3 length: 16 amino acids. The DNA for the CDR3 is TGCAGTGCTAGAGACGCCACCGGGACAGGGGGATCTGGCTACACCTTC. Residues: CSARDATGTGGSGYTF.

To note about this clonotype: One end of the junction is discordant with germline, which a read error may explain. The CDR3: CASSAKTGENQPQRF. CDR3 sequence (DNA): TGTGCCAGCAGCGCTAAGACAGGGGAGAATCAGCCCCAGCGTTTT. The rearrangement links TRBV9 to TRBJ1-5; 8 bases match TRBD1. Looked up from germline, CDR1 is SGDLS and CDR2 is YYNGEE. The CDR3 loop spans 15 amino acids.

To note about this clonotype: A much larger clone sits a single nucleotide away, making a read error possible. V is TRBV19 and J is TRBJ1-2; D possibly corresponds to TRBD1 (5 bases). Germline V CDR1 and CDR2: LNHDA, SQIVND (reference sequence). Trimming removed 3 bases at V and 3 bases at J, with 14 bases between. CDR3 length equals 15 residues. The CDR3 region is CASSIGAPRDYGYTF. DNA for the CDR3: TGTGCCAGTAGTATCGGGGCTCCTAGGGACTATGGCTACACCTTC.